These 8 T cell receptor beta chains were sequenced from one sample in a study of T cells after yellow fever vaccination. TCRdb called the 5' RACE reads again in MiXCR, with one record for every CDR3 protein. The repertoire includes just over 250,000 distinct CDR3 sequences, about 5.2% of them detected once, and less than 3.5% sits in the top ten. The sample in question was CD4+ T cells sorted from PBMCs, obtained on the day of the yellow fever booster vaccination. The receptors come from a man between 18 and 35 years old who received the YFV17D yellow fever vaccine.

This clonotype showed up many times. The V and J genes are TRBV18 and TRBJ2-3; no definite D call. The germline V gene encodes CDR1 KGHSH and CDR2 LQKENI. The CDR3 has 13 amino acids. V lost 5 bases to trimming and J lost 1 base, with 7 bases between them. The CDR3 DNA reads as TGTGCCAGCTCATCCCTACGCACAGATACGCAGTATTTT. As protein: CASSSLRTDTQYF.

This clonotype was found a few times. The CDR3 DNA reads as TGCGCCAGCAGCCAATCTGCACTAGCGGGGGAAGAGACCCAGTACTTC. It is translated as CASSQSALAGEETQYF. This sequence joins TRBV4-3 and TRBJ2-5; 11 bases map to TRBD2. With 2 bases clipped from V and 3 bases from J, the junction kept 5 bases outside the gene matches. Germline CDR1 is LGHNA and CDR2 is YSLEER. CDR3 length: 16 amino acids.

In this sample, this clonotype turned up many times. CDR3 in amino acids: CASRSVKAGPFMNTGELFF. CDR3 in DNA: TGTGCCAGCCGTTCTGTAAAGGCGGGGCCCTTTATGAACACCGGGGAGCTGTTTTTT. The chain combines TRBV11-1 with TRBJ2-2; perhaps TRBD2 as D (6 bases). The V and J ends lost 8 bases and 1 base respectively, with 26 bases between them. Germline lookup yields CDR1 SGHAT and CDR2 FQDESV (reference sequence). CDR3 length: 19 amino acids. Full variable domain (rest looked up from reference TRBV11-1 and TRBJ2-2): EAEVAQSPRYKITEKSQAVAFWCDPISGHATLYWYRQILGQGPELLVQFQDESVVDDSQLPKDRFSAERLKGVDSTLKIQPAELGDSAMYLCASRSVKAGPFMNTGELFFGEGSRLTVL.

This clonotype was observed a few times. The rearrangement joins TRBV6-6 to TRBJ1-5, with D possibly TRBD1 on 5 matching bases. Trimming took off 8 bases at V and 3 bases at J, with 14 bases between the two ends. The CDR3 runs to 14 residues. Germline values: CDR1 MNHNY, CDR2 SVGAGI (reference sequence). The CDR3 DNA follows: TGTGCCAGCCAACGGGGGGGAATCAATCAGCCCCAGCATTTT. It translates to CASQRGGINQPQHF.

The sample holds a few counts of this clonotype. This chain uses TRBV9 with TRBJ2-5, with D tentatively TRBD1 or TRBD2 (6 bases each). The CDR3 sequence is 15 residues long. Trimming left V 4 bases short and J 5 bases short, with 18 bases between. Germline-derived CDR1 and CDR2 are SGDLS and YYNGEE. The DNA of the CDR3 is TGTGCCAGCAGCCCATCCTGGGGGGCGGGTGAGACCCAGTACTTC. It yields the protein CASSPSWGAGETQYF. Variable domain in full (rest from reference TRBV9 and TRBJ2-5): DSGVTQTPKHLITATGQRVTLRCSPRSGDLSVYWYQQSLDQGLQFLIQYYNGEERAKGNILERFSAQQFPDLHSELNLSSLELGDSALYFCASSPSWGAGETQYFGPGTRLLVL.

The rearrangement uses TRBV4-2 and TRBJ2-5; D tentatively reads TRBD1 or TRBD2 (6 bases each). The CDR3 has 16 amino acids. Germline V gene data show CDR1 as LGHNA and CDR2 as YNFKEQ. The V gene lost 0 bases and the J gene lost 5 bases, with 16 bases spanning the gap. DNA for the CDR3: TGTGCCAGCAGCCAAGATGGGGTGGGGGGCAGTGAGACCCAGTACTTC. Translating it yields CASSQDGVGGSETQYF.

This clonotype was picked up a small number of times. The gene calls are TRBV4-3 and TRBJ2-3; D not resolved. The V and J ends lost 1 base and 5 bases respectively, with 7 bases between them. Germline V gives CDR1 LGHNA, CDR2 YSLEER. The CDR3 has 13 amino acids. The CDR3 loop reads CASSQGPGDTQYF. The CDR3 region has the DNA TGCGCCAGCAGCCAAGGTCCCGGAGATACGCAGTATTTT.

For the CDR3, the DNA is TGCGCCAGCAGCTTGGCCGGGACAGGGGGCCAAGAGACCCAGTACTTC. Translated, it gives CASSLAGTGGQETQYF. This chain links TRBV5-1 with TRBJ2-5, with 11 bases matching TRBD1. Germline values: CDR1 SGHRS, CDR2 YFSETQ. This CDR3 is built from 16 residues. Trimming took 0 bases from V and 1 from J; bases not matched to a gene: 2. Full variable domain (outside the CDR3, taken from reference TRBV5-1 and TRBJ2-5): KAGVTQTPRYLIKTRGQQVTLSCSPISGHRSVSWYQQTPGQGLQFLFEYFSETQRNKGNFPGRFSGRQFSNSRSEMNVSTLELGDSALYLCASSLAGTGGQETQYFGPGTRLLVL.